A single sample gave rise to the 27 T cell receptor beta chains below, sequenced in a study of T cells in Graves' hyperthyroidism and ophthalmopathy. RNA transcripts were the template for amplifying TCR beta CDR3 regions. The TCR CDR3 first-round RT-PCR relied on the HTBI primer set. One entry per CDR3 protein, called by TCRdb with MiXCR from the multiplex PCR reads. The top ten hold roughly 6.5% of the sample, which has 500,000 to 800,000 distinct CDR3 sequences, 45% seen once. Input material: peripheral blood or thyroid tissue (not recorded which). The receptors shown here come from an adult man with Graves' disease, either hyperthyroidism or ophthalmopathy (not recorded which).

The chain has TRBV20-1 and TRBJ1-1; no clear D gene. CDR1 and CDR2 (germline): DFQATT, SNEGSKA (reference sequence). The CDR3 is made up of 14 amino acids. V lost 5 bases and J lost 4, with 17 bases in between. CDR3 nucleotides: TGCAGTGCTCCGGCCAGGAGCAAACCCACTGAAGCTTTCTTT. Its protein is CSAPARSKPTEAFF.

The rearrangement uses TRBV5-4 and TRBJ2-5; 11 bases are a match to TRBD2. V trimming: 2 bases; J trimming: 3 bases; junction bases outside the gene matches: 3. Germline values: CDR1 SGHNT, CDR2 YYREEE (reference sequence). The length of the CDR3 is 15 residues. The CDR3 sequence is CASSFRGLAEETQYF. The CDR3 coding sequence is TGTGCCAGCAGCTTCAGGGGACTAGCGGAAGAGACCCAGTACTTC.

The chain is built from TRBV15 and TRBJ1-2; a weak D match, TRBD1 (5 bases). V lost 8 bases to trimming and J lost 7 bases, with 8 bases between them. The CDR3 sequence is 10 residues long. Germline V lookup: CDR1 LNHNV, CDR2 YYDKDF (reference sequence). Here the CDR3 DNA reads TGTGCCACCGGGGACTCTGGCTACACCTTC. Protein sequence: CATGDSGYTF.

The chain couples TRBV29-1 to TRBJ2-7; D may be TRBD1 (6 bases). Trimming took 6 bases from V and 5 from J, leaving 20 bases between them. In germline, CDR1 is SQVTM, CDR2 ANQGSEA. The CDR3 is 14 residues long. CDR3 in DNA: TGCAGCGTCACACCCGGGACAACCTTCCACGAGCAGTACTTC. It encodes CSVTPGTTFHEQYF.

The V and J genes are TRBV7-7 and TRBJ1-2; D call uncertain. The CDR3 has 9 residues. CDR1 and CDR2 from the germline V gene are SSHAT and FNYEAQ (reference sequence). The CDR3 bases are TGTGCTAGCGGGCAGGGCTACACCTTC. Translation gives CASGQGYTF. The full variable domain, completed using reference TRBV7-7 and TRBJ1-2, is GAGVSQSPRYKVTKRGQDVTLRCDPISSHATLYWYQQALGQGPEFLTYFNYEAQPDKSGLPSDRFSAERPEGSISTLTIQRTEQRDSAMYRCASGQGYTFGSGTRLTVV.

In nucleotides, the CDR3 is TGCAGTGCTAGAGATTCGGGGGGCTTTGGTGAAAAACTGTTTTTT. Its protein product is CSARDSGGFGEKLFF. The chain has TRBV20-1 and TRBJ1-4, with D perhaps TRBD1 (6 bases). CDR3 length equals 15 residues. V dropped 0 bases and J dropped 7 bases, with 15 bases sitting between them. CDR1 DFQATT and CDR2 SNEGSKA come from the germline V gene (reference sequence).

This clonotype has just a few counts. The V gene is TRBV7-2, the J gene TRBJ2-7, with D unresolved. The CDR3 runs to 16 residues. Germline V gene data show CDR1 as SGHTA and CDR2 as FQGNSA. V lost 0 bases and J lost 2, with 14 bases in between. Here the CDR3 reads CASSLAPSALAYEQYF. DNA for the CDR3: TGTGCCAGCAGCTTAGCGCCTAGTGCCCTGGCCTACGAGCAGTACTTC.

On this clonotype itself: At one end the junction does not follow the germline gene, possibly because of a read error. The chain carries TRBV29-1 and TRBJ1-2, with D possibly TRBD1 on 5 matching bases. CDR3 length: 14 amino acids. Germline assignment: CDR1 SQVTM and CDR2 ANQGSEA. The CDR3 sequence is CSVAVTDTNYGYTF. The CDR3 DNA reads TGTAGCGTTGCGGTGACAGACACTAACTATGGCTACACCTTC. Filled out from reference TRBV29-1 and TRBJ1-2, the complete variable domain reads SAVISQKPSRDICQRGTSLTIQCQVDSQVTMMFWYRQQPGQSLTLIATANQGSEATYESGFVIDKFPISRPNLTFSTLTVSNMSPEDSSIYLCSVAVTDTNYGYTFGSGTRLTVV.

A single count supports this clonotype. The chain carries TRBV7-2 and TRBJ1-6, with 7 bases that match TRBD1. Germline V CDR1 and CDR2: SGHTA, FQGNSA. The ends lost 5 bases at V and 0 bases at J; junction bases unmatched: 7. This CDR3 has 17 residues. CDR3 sequence: CASSQDGDSSYNSPLHF. CDR3 nucleotides: TGTGCCAGCAGCCAAGATGGGGACAGCTCCTATAATTCACCCCTCCACTTT.

There are a few counts of this clonotype. The genes are TRBV2 and TRBJ2-7; D ambiguous. Germline V gene lookup returns CDR1 SNHLY and CDR2 FYNNEI. Trimming pared 6 bases from V and 3 bases from J, leaving 9 bases between. The CDR3 runs 12 residues. The CDR3 region is CASRGVGYEQYF. The CDR3 DNA sequence: TGTGCCAGCAGGGGTGTAGGCTACGAGCAGTACTTC.

As regards this clonotype: Just one base apart from a much larger clone, this may be a read error. The chain carries TRBV29-1 and TRBJ1-2; D perhaps matches TRBD1 (6 bases). The CDR3 is 14 amino acids. The germline CDR1 and CDR2 sequences are SQVTM and ANQGSEA. With 4 bases removed from V and 4 bases from J, the gap between germline ends came to 16 bases. The CDR3 DNA sequence: TGCAGCGTTGGAGTGGGCAGGGGCGTCTATGGCTACACCTTC. This gives the protein CSVGVGRGVYGYTF.

This chain links TRBV12-3 or TRBV12-4 with TRBJ1-1, with a weak D call TRBD1 (5 bases). With 4 bases removed from V and 3 bases from J, the gap between germline ends came to 9 bases. This CDR3 spans 13 amino acids. The CDR3 nucleotides read TGTGCCAGCAGTTACAGGTTTGACACTGAAGCTTTCTTT. It yields the protein CASSYRFDTEAFF.

The chain is built from TRBV10-3 and TRBJ1-1; D call uncertain. The CDR3 loop spans 13 amino acids. Germline lookup yields CDR1 ENHRY and CDR2 SYGVKD. The V end was cut by 4 bases, the J end by 1 base, with 7 bases between. DNA for the CDR3: TGTGCCATCAGTGTCTCGAGGAACACTGAAGCTTTCTTT. Its translation is CAISVSRNTEAFF.

This clonotype was picked up one time. CDR3: CANKGTGGGYGYTF. CDR3 nucleotides: TGTGCCAACAAAGGGACAGGGGGCGGGTATGGCTACACCTTC. The chain combines TRBV2 with TRBJ1-2, with 12 bases matching TRBD1. The J segment lost 5 bases and the V segment lost 10 bases, leaving 8 bases of the junction unmatched. The CDR3 loop spans 14 amino acids. Germline CDR1 is SNHLY and CDR2 is FYNNEI.

The sample holds a few counts of this clonotype. V gene TRBV30 combines with J gene TRBJ2-7, with a weak D call TRBD2 (7 bases). V lost 7 bases, J lost 0 bases, and 10 bases lay in between. This CDR3 is 12 amino acids long. In germline, CDR1 is GTSNPN, CDR2 SVGIG (reference sequence). The CDR3 loop is CAFRGASYEQYF. CDR3 coding DNA: TGTGCCTTTCGGGGGGCCTCCTACGAGCAGTACTTC.

This clonotype came up a few times. Given a much more abundant clone one base away, this may be a read error. This chain links TRBV6-5 with TRBJ1-5, with 9 nucleotides matching TRBD1. Trimming at V came to 2 bases and at J to 1 base, leaving 0 bases not matched to a gene. The CDR3 consists of 15 residues. The germline V gene has CDR1 MNHEY and CDR2 SVGAGI. The DNA of the CDR3 is TGTGCCAGCAGTTACGGGACAGGGAGCAATCAGCCCCAGCATTTT. This sequence encodes CASSYGTGSNQPQHF.

V and J are TRBV7-2 and TRBJ1-1; 9 nucleotides match TRBD1. V shed 0 bases, J shed 6 bases, and the junction held 8 bases outside the gene matches. The CDR3 extends over 16 amino acids. Germline V gene lookup returns CDR1 SGHTA and CDR2 FQGNSA. The CDR3 coding sequence is TGTGCCAGCAGCTTAGCTAACAGGGGGCTGGGACCTGAAGCTTTCTTT. This encodes CASSLANRGLGPEAFF.

This clonotype came up many times. This chain links TRBV15 with TRBJ1-2; 7 bases line up with TRBD1. The ends lost 3 bases at V and 8 bases at J; junction bases unmatched: 6. Germline V gene data show CDR1 as LNHNV and CDR2 as YYDKDF (reference sequence). This CDR3 is built from 13 residues. CDR3 sequence (DNA): TGTGCCACCAGCAGGAGGGGGCAAGGCGGCTACACCTTC. It yields the protein CATSRRGQGGYTF.

The CDR3 DNA is TGTGCCAGCAGCTTTGAGGCAGGGGGCAATAATTCACCCCTCCACTTT. Translated, it gives CASSFEAGGNNSPLHF. The chain is built from TRBV7-4 and TRBJ1-6; 8 nucleotides align to TRBD1. Germline assignment: CDR1 SGHVT and CDR2 SQSDAQ. The CDR3 is made up of 16 amino acids. Trimming removed 3 bases from V and 5 bases from J; junction bases left unmatched: 6.

The CDR3 is CSAREGTVEKLFF. CDR3 DNA: TGCAGTGCTAGAGAGGGAACGGTTGAAAAACTGTTTTTT. This chain uses TRBV20-1 with TRBJ1-4; D ambiguous. Per the germline V gene, CDR1 is DFQATT and CDR2 is SNEGSKA (reference sequence). The CDR3 covers 13 residues. With 0 bases removed from V and 7 bases from J, the gap between germline ends came to 9 bases.

As concerns this clonotype: The final CDR3 position lacks the conserved phenylalanine or tryptophan, pointing to a likely read error. Because the CDR3's place on the DNA is in doubt, the DNA is left out and the CDR3 is given as listed by TCRdb. This rearrangement joins TRBV7-9 to TRBJ1-3; TRBD1, the D gene given by the table, was not confirmed from the DNA. CDR1 and CDR2 from the germline V gene are SEHNR and FQNEAQ (reference sequence). The CDR3 contains 8 residues when both ends are counted. CDR3 loop: CASRPTGT.

The rearrangement uses TRBV10-3 and TRBJ1-2; weak D call: TRBD1 (5 bases). Trimming shortened V by 3 bases and J by 5 bases, and 13 bases separated the two germline ends. The germline CDR1 and CDR2 sequences are ENHRY and SYGVKD. The CDR3 contains 14 residues. The CDR3 is CAISEGRGAYGYTF. CDR3 nucleotide sequence: TGTGCCATCAGTGAAGGTAGGGGTGCGTATGGCTACACCTTC.

The chain has TRBV7-8 and TRBJ1-4; tentative D call: TRBD1 (5 bases). The CDR3 consists of 14 residues. Looked up from germline, CDR1 is SGHVS and CDR2 is FQNEAQ. V lost 9 bases, J lost 8 bases, and 19 bases lay in between. CDR3 DNA sequence: TGTGCCAGTAACCCCGGGACCTCAGGGGAAAAACTGTTTTTT. Its translation: CASNPGTSGEKLFF.

The rearrangement uses TRBV20-1 and TRBJ1-2; 9 bases are a match to TRBD1. V dropped 3 bases and J dropped 4; count of bases not matched to a gene: 12. The V gene's germline CDR1 is DFQATT and CDR2 SNEGSKA (reference sequence). This CDR3 is 16 amino acids long. CDR3 loop: CSARDRGSTASYGYTF. CDR3 bases: TGCAGTGCTAGGGACAGGGGAAGTACGGCCTCCTATGGCTACACCTTC.

The chain combines TRBV6-6 with TRBJ2-7; D is perhaps TRBD1 (6 bases). The CDR3 consists of 16 residues. Germline CDR1 MNHNY, CDR2 SVGAGI (reference sequence). Trimming removed 5 bases from V and 3 bases from J, with 20 bases in between. CDR3 in DNA: TGTGCCAGCAGTGACTTAAGAACCACAGGGTACTACGAGCAGTACTTC. This gives the protein CASSDLRTTGYYEQYF.

The chain employs TRBV7-2 and TRBJ2-7, with 8 nucleotides matching TRBD2. CDR3 length equals 15 residues. The V segment lost 4 bases and the J segment 6 bases; nucleotides outside the gene matches: 11. CDR1 SGHTA and CDR2 FQGNSA come from the germline V gene. CDR3 region: CASSSAGLAGLEQYF. The CDR3 region has the DNA TGTGCCAGCAGCTCCGCCGGGCTAGCGGGTCTCGAGCAGTACTTC.

The sample holds a few counts of this clonotype. A much larger clone lies one base from this, so it may be a read error. The chain has TRBV9 and TRBJ2-7, with 9 bases identical to TRBD1. The germline gives CDR1 SGDLS, CDR2 YYNGEE. This CDR3 is built from 14 residues. The junction had 3 bases not matched to a gene; V was cut back by 2 bases and J by 3 bases. CDR3: CASSVRDRDYEQYF. The CDR3 DNA reads as TGTGCCAGCAGCGTCCGGGACAGGGACTACGAGCAGTACTTC.